One and the same sample provided the 23 T cell receptor beta chains below, sequenced in a study of tumor-infiltrating lymphocytes in primary liver carcinoma. Starting material for RNA and DNA co-extraction consisted of about 19-32 mg of unsorted bulk tissue. The input was approximately 500 ng total RNA; TCR beta cDNA was made from it with a constant-region primer. For TCR beta, libraries were produced by three nested multiplex PCR rounds using slightly modified ARM-PCR. Rounds one and two of PCR, each of roughly 10 cycles, were primed with TRBV1-TRBV30 forward primers and a C-beta reverse primer. TCRdb re-called the multiplex PCR reads through MiXCR, storing one row per CDR3 protein. This table holds some 64,000 distinct CDR3 sequences, about 71% found once. The sample consisted of liver tumor tissue from sampling region 4. Subset noted: tumor region T4, right-lateral pole. The source of these receptors is a man aged 35-49 years with primary liver carcinoma and hepatitis B virus infection.

The J gene is TRBJ2-7, the V gene TRBV11-2; D possibly corresponds to TRBD1 (5 bases). The CDR3 has 13 residues. The germline V gene encodes CDR1 SGHAT and CDR2 FQNNGV. V was shortened by 5 bases and J by 6 bases, with 14 bases between the two germline ends. The CDR3 loop is CASSKQVGSEQYF. As DNA, the CDR3 is TGTGCCAGCAGCAAACAGGTTGGAAGCGAGCAGTACTTC.

The V gene is TRBV6-5, the J gene TRBJ1-5, with 7 bases identical to TRBD1. This CDR3 region has 14 residues. Unmatched junction bases numbered 7, after V lost 6 bases and J lost 5 bases. Germline CDR1 MNHEY, CDR2 SVGAGI. CDR3 sequence reads: CASSWDSDYQPQHF. CDR3 bases: TGTGCCAGCAGCTGGGACAGTGACTATCAGCCCCAGCATTTT.

This clonotype has just a few counts. It may be a read error: a sequence one base away is much more abundant. CDR3 sequence: CASSQLALSGELFF. In nucleotides, the CDR3 is TGCGCCAGCAGCCAACTTGCCCTCTCCGGGGAGCTGTTTTTT. The chain combines TRBV4-1 with TRBJ2-2; no clear D. The germline gives CDR1 MGHRA, CDR2 YSYEKL. The CDR3 is 14 residues long. Trimming removed 2 bases from V and 6 bases from J, with 10 bases in between.

The CDR3 reads CSVEGSAWRRGEGYTF. The DNA for the CDR3 is TGCAGCGTTGAAGGCAGTGCCTGGCGCAGGGGTGAGGGCTACACCTTC. J is TRBJ1-2 and V is TRBV29-1, with TRBD1 as a possible D gene (6 bases). From germline, CDR1 is SQVTM and CDR2 ANQGSEA. Trimming left V 1 base short and J 8 bases short, with 23 bases between. The CDR3 spans 16 residues.

A word on this clonotype: Possible read error: a much larger clone is one base away. The chain links TRBV4-1 to TRBJ1-5; D is ambiguous. Germline CDR1 and CDR2: MGHRA and YSYEKL. The CDR3 length is 15 residues. The CDR3 spells CVSSPIVGSNQPQHF. CDR3 nucleotide sequence: TGCGTCAGCAGTCCCATAGTGGGGAGCAATCAGCCCCAGCATTTT.

The chain combines TRBV2 with TRBJ2-2; TRBD1 matches at 8 bases. This CDR3 contains 14 residues. With V trimmed by 9 bases and J by 5 bases, 8 bases remained unmatched. Germline loops: CDR1 SNHLY, CDR2 FYNNEI. The CDR3 sequence: CARNGQGVTGELFF. In nucleotides, the CDR3 is TGTGCCAGAAACGGACAGGGAGTAACCGGGGAGCTGTTTTTT. The full variable domain, completed using reference TRBV2 and TRBJ2-2, is EPEVTQTPSHQVTQMGQEVILRCVPISNHLYFYWYRQILGQKVEFLVSFYNNEISEKSEIFDDQFSVERPDGSNFTLKIRSTKLEDSAMYFCARNGQGVTGELFFGEGSRLTVL.

In regard to this clonotype: Its ends do not fully match the called genes, so a read error is possible. V gene TRBV6-2 or TRBV6-3 combines with J gene TRBJ2-4; the D gene could be TRBD1 or TRBD2 (5 bases each). The germline gives CDR1 MNHEY, CDR2 SVGEGT. CDR3 length equals 16 residues. This CDR3 is CTSSYSLAGAKNTQYF. DNA of the CDR3: TGTACCAGTAGTTACAGTCTAGCTGGGGCCAAAAACACTCAGTACTTC.

For this clonotype: Since the CDR3 does not end with the conserved phenylalanine or tryptophan, this likely comes from a read error. Here the CDR3 DNA reads TGTGCCAGCAGCCTTGACTCTTACAATGAACAGTTCCTC. This codes for CASSLDSYNEQFL. V gene TRBV6-6 combines with J gene TRBJ2-1; D is unclear. The CDR3 covers 13 residues. The germline V gene encodes CDR1 MNHNY and CDR2 SVGAGI (reference sequence).

Concerning this clonotype itself: With a much larger clone just one base away, this may be a read error. The CDR3: CTSSRGQSTKNIQYF. The CDR3 DNA reads as TGTACCAGCAGTCGGGGACAGTCAACCAAAAACATTCAGTACTTC. This sequence joins TRBV28 and TRBJ2-4; 7 bases fit TRBD1. The CDR3 has 15 amino acids. CDR1 is MDHEN and CDR2 is SYDVKM in the germline V gene.

This clonotype occurred a few times. This rearrangement joins TRBV6-2 or TRBV6-3 to TRBJ2-5; D is possibly TRBD1 or TRBD2 (5 bases each). CDR3 length: 15 residues. Germline CDR1 MNHEY, CDR2 SVGEGT. The germline V and J ends were trimmed by 4 bases and 5 bases, with 17 bases remaining between them. As DNA, the CDR3 is TGTGCCAGCAGTTGGGCGTCCAGGGAGATGGAGACCCAGTACTTC. Residues: CASSWASREMETQYF.

This clonotype came up once. One base away lies a much larger clone, so this may be a sequencing read error. This rearrangement joins TRBV6-2 or TRBV6-3 to TRBJ1-5; D ambiguous. This CDR3 region has 14 residues. CDR1 and CDR2 (germline): MNHEY, SVGEGT. CDR3 loop: CASSYSHSSQPQHF. As DNA, the CDR3 is TGTGCCAGCAGTTACAGCCATAGCAGTCAGCCCCAGCATTTT.

In the case of this clonotype: At one of its ends the junction is not consistent with the germline gene, which may arise from a read error. V gene TRBV29-1 combines with J gene TRBJ2-1, with TRBD2 matching over 11 bases. This CDR3 is built from 14 residues. The germline V gene has CDR1 SQVTM and CDR2 ANQGSEA. In DNA form, the CDR3 reads TGCAGCGTTCGTGTGACTAGCGGGGAGCATGAGCAGTTCTTT. It is translated as CSVRVTSGEHEQFF.

A word on this clonotype: A read error may explain this, as a much larger clone is one base away. J is TRBJ2-5 and V is TRBV11-2, with 8 nucleotides matching TRBD2. Germline CDR1 and CDR2: SGHAT and FQNNGV. This CDR3 is built from 15 residues. In DNA form, the CDR3 reads TGTGCCAGCAGCGACCTGACAGGAGCGGGAGAGTCCCAGTACTTC. This sequence encodes CASSDLTGAGESQYF.

At least ten counts were recorded for this clonotype. This sequence joins TRBV6-1 and TRBJ2-2, with D possibly TRBD2 on 5 matching bases. The germline V gene encodes CDR1 MNHNS and CDR2 SASEGT. The CDR3 runs 15 residues. Trimming stripped 3 bases from V and 4 bases from J, with 12 bases between. The DNA of the CDR3 is TGTGCCAGCAGTGATGGGTCCGGAGGCACCGGGGAGCTGTTTTTT. It specifies CASSDGSGGTGELFF.

This clonotype was seen at least ten times. The chain has TRBV7-8 and TRBJ2-2; possibly TRBD2 for D (5 bases). The CDR3 length is 16 residues. Germline values: CDR1 SGHVS, CDR2 FQNEAQ. The V end was cut by 5 bases, the J end by 1 base, with 14 bases between. CDR3 in amino acids: CASSRIRAENTGELFF. CDR3 in DNA: TGTGCCAGCAGCAGAATCCGAGCGGAGAACACCGGGGAGCTGTTTTTT.

As for this clonotype: The conserved phenylalanine or tryptophan normally closing the CDR3 is absent here, so this likely arose from a read error. The chain carries TRBV10-1 and TRBJ2-3, with D unresolved. V lost 6 bases, J lost 4 bases, and 17 bases lay in between. Per germline, CDR1 WNHNN and CDR2 SYGVQD (reference sequence). The CDR3 covers 15 residues. The CDR3 reads CASSQLVPGADTQYY. Written as DNA, the CDR3 is TGCGCCAGCAGCCAACTGGTGCCTGGAGCAGATACGCAGTATTAT.

The chain has TRBV6-5 and TRBJ2-6, with a tentative D call TRBD1 (5 bases). The V end was cut by 4 bases, the J end by 14 bases, with 18 bases between. The CDR3 is 14 amino acids. Germline values: CDR1 MNHEY, CDR2 SVGAGI. The CDR3 protein is CASSSVAGANILTF. Written as DNA, the CDR3 is TGTGCCAGCAGTTCCGTCGCTGGGGCTAACATCCTGACTTTC.

Comment on this clonotype: This may arise from a read error, as a much more abundant clone is one base away. The chain joins TRBV6-1 to TRBJ2-7; 9 nucleotides line up with TRBD2. The CDR3 spans 15 residues. Germline V gives CDR1 MNHNS, CDR2 SASEGT. In nucleotides, the CDR3 is TGTGCCAGCAGTGTCTCGACTAGCGGATCCTACGACCAGTACTTC. It specifies CASSVSTSGSYDQYF.

The CDR3 DNA follows: TGCAGCGTTGAAGATGTCGGGGGAGCCCTTTCCTACAATGAGCTATTCTTC. Protein product: CSVEDVGGALSYNELFF. V and J are TRBV29-1 and TRBJ2-1; D might be TRBD2 (6 bases). Germline CDR1 is SQVTM and CDR2 is ANQGSEA. There are 17 residues in the CDR3. V was shortened by 0 bases and J by 16 bases, with 31 bases between the two germline ends.

This clonotype occurred a few times. One base away lies a much larger clone, so this may be a sequencing read error. This chain uses TRBV7-9 with TRBJ1-1; D might be TRBD1 (6 bases). CDR1 and CDR2 (germline): SEHNR, FQNEAQ (reference sequence). This CDR3 comprises 15 residues. This CDR3 is CASSANRAGVTEASF. In nucleotides, the CDR3 is TGTGCCAGCAGCGCCAACAGGGCTGGGGTGACTGAAGCTTCCTTT.

The J gene is TRBJ2-1, the V gene TRBV4-2; 9 nucleotides agree with TRBD2. The germline V gene has CDR1 LGHNA and CDR2 YNFKEQ. CDR3 length: 15 amino acids. V was clipped by 6 bases and J by 12 bases; unmatched bases: 15. The chain's CDR3 is CASRLRTSDYNWQFF. The CDR3 DNA is TGTGCCAGCAGATTACGGACTAGCGACTACAATTGGCAGTTCTTC.

This clonotype was counted once. An end of the junction differs from the germline gene, which may be a read error. The chain has TRBV11-1 and TRBJ2-1; D ambiguous. This CDR3 has 12 residues. From germline, CDR1 is SGHAT and CDR2 FQDESV (reference sequence). The CDR3 loop is CASTEVLGKQFF. CDR3 sequence (DNA): TGTGCCAGCACCGAGGTATTGGGTAAGCAATTCTTC.

Regarding this clonotype: At one end the junction does not follow the germline gene, possibly because of a read error. The V call is TRBV29-1, the J call TRBJ2-2, with D maybe TRBD2 (5 bases). Germline assignment: CDR1 SQVTM and CDR2 ANQGSEA. This CDR3 has 14 residues. The CDR3 DNA reads TGCAGCGTTTCCGTGCCGGGGAACACAGGGGAGCTGTTTTTT. Translation gives CSVSVPGNTGELFF.